These 32 T cell receptor beta chains were sequenced from one sample in a study of early T cells in non-severe SARS-CoV-2 infection. MiXCR, applied by TCRdb to the 5' RACE reads, yields one record per CDR3 protein. This sample has approximately 76,000 distinct CDR3 sequences; around 11% occur once, and the top ten carry approximately 4.5%. The source material was whole blood. The receptors stem from an adult who was a healthcare worker with PCR-confirmed SARS-CoV-2 infection or an uninfected control (not recorded which).

The chain is built from TRBV10-3 and TRBJ2-1; 8 bases are a match to TRBD2. With 2 bases clipped from V and 4 bases from J, the junction kept 4 bases outside the gene matches. The V gene's germline CDR1 is ENHRY and CDR2 SYGVKD. The CDR3 extends over 15 amino acids. The CDR3, as DNA: TGTGCCATCAGTGAGATTAGCGGGGCTTACAATGAGCAGTTCTTC. Residues: CAISEISGAYNEQFF.

In its sample, this clonotype was seen many times. This chain links TRBV5-1 with TRBJ2-7; D not certain. Germline V gives CDR1 SGHRS, CDR2 YFSETQ. The V and J ends lost 1 base and 2 bases respectively, with 13 bases between them. This CDR3 spans 15 amino acids. The CDR3 bases are TGCGCCAGCAGCTTGTTGGGTGCCCCTGCCTACGAGCAGTACTTC. Translating it yields CASSLLGAPAYEQYF.

This clonotype was observed a handful of times. The J gene is TRBJ1-6, the V gene TRBV13; D is ambiguous. This CDR3 is built from 15 residues. CDR1 PRHDT and CDR2 FYEKMQ come from the germline V gene (reference sequence). V was shortened by 1 base and J by 0 bases, with 4 bases between the two germline ends. The CDR3 DNA is TGTGCCAGCAGCTTAGAAAGCTCCTATAATTCACCCCTCCACTTT. The encoded protein is CASSLESSYNSPLHF.

The chain combines TRBV6-2 or TRBV6-3 with TRBJ2-2, with D possibly matching TRBD1 (6 bases). The CDR3 totals 14 residues. Trimming left V 6 bases short and J 1 base short, with 9 bases between. CDR1 and CDR2 (germline): MNHEY, SVGEGT. The CDR3 is CASRETGNTGELFF. CDR3 nucleotide sequence: TGTGCCAGCAGAGAGACAGGGAACACCGGGGAGCTGTTTTTT.

A few counts support this clonotype. The chain couples TRBV12-3 or TRBV12-4 to TRBJ1-5; D not certain. V shed 5 bases and J shed 6 bases, with 11 bases lying between them. The CDR3 has 13 residues. This chain's CDR3 is CASSPTEGQPQHF. CDR3 nucleotides: TGTGCCAGCAGTCCCACCGAAGGTCAGCCCCAGCATTTT.

The rearrangement links TRBV25-1 to TRBJ2-1; the match to TRBD2 covers 11 bases. CDR3 length equals 15 residues. The V segment lost 7 bases and the J segment 10 bases; nucleotides outside the gene matches: 12. Germline lookup yields CDR1 MGHDK and CDR2 SYGVNS. The CDR3 bases are TGTGCCAGCACCCCGACTAGCGGGGATCCAAGGGAGCAGTTCTTC. Its protein is CASTPTSGDPREQFF. Together with reference TRBV25-1 and TRBJ2-1, the CDR3 gives the full variable domain: EADIYQTPRYLVIGTGKKITLECSQTMGHDKMYWYQQDPGMELHLIHYSYGVNSTEKGDLSSESTVSRIRTEHFPLTLESARPSHTSQYLCASTPTSGDPREQFFGPGTRLTVL.

V is TRBV6-6 and J is TRBJ2-3; 8 bases are shared with TRBD2. The V segment lost 6 bases and the J segment 3 bases; nucleotides outside the gene matches: 8. The germline CDR1 and CDR2 sequences are MNHNY and SVGAGI (reference sequence). This CDR3 comprises 15 residues. The CDR3 DNA is TGTGCCAGCAGAGCTCGAAAGCGGGAGACAGATACGCAGTATTTT. Its translation is CASRARKRETDTQYF.

This clonotype turned up a few times. V and J are TRBV7-9 and TRBJ1-2, with 7 bases matching TRBD1. Per the germline V gene, CDR1 is SEHNR and CDR2 is FQNEAQ (reference sequence). V was clipped by 2 bases and J by 8 bases; unmatched bases: 14. The CDR3 loop spans 16 amino acids. This chain's CDR3 is CASSLFRDSPSWGYTF. The CDR3 DNA reads as TGTGCCAGCAGCTTATTCCGGGACAGCCCCTCTTGGGGCTACACCTTC.

The rearrangement links TRBV5-1 to TRBJ1-1, with D unclear. The CDR3 totals 13 residues. CDR1 SGHRS and CDR2 YFSETQ come from the germline V gene. The V and J ends lost 0 bases and 2 bases respectively, with 5 bases between them. The CDR3 DNA reads as TGCGCCAGCAGCTTGGCCTTTAACACTGAAGCTTTCTTT. It encodes CASSLAFNTEAFF.

The chain combines TRBV30 with TRBJ2-3, with D maybe TRBD1 (6 bases). Germline V CDR1 and CDR2: GTSNPN, SVGIG (reference sequence). The CDR3 length is 13 residues. V lost 3 bases and J 0 bases, leaving 7 bases between the germline ends. The CDR3 sequence is CAWRTGSTDTQYF. The CDR3 nucleotides are TGTGCCTGGAGGACAGGAAGCACAGATACGCAGTATTTT.

This clonotype was seen a handful of times. The CDR3 loop is CSARRRGGFNEQFF. The CDR3 nucleotides are TGCAGCGCCAGGAGGCGGGGGGGATTCAATGAGCAGTTCTTC. The rearrangement uses TRBV29-1 and TRBJ2-1; 9 bases fit TRBD2. V trimming: 7 bases; J trimming: 6 bases; junction bases outside the gene matches: 10. The CDR3 has 14 amino acids. CDR1 is SQVTM, CDR2 ANQGSEA, per germline.

In its sample, this clonotype was seen many times. The chain joins TRBV10-3 to TRBJ1-1; D uncertain. Trimming took off 6 bases at V and 0 bases at J, with 17 bases between the two ends. The CDR3 runs to 16 residues. Germline CDR1 reads ENHRY; CDR2 reads SYGVKD. CDR3 region: CAISALLASMNTEAFF. The CDR3 coding sequence is TGTGCCATCAGCGCATTACTTGCGAGTATGAACACTGAAGCTTTCTTT.

This clonotype was seen many times. The chain is built from TRBV7-9 and TRBJ2-7; the D is unclear. Between the trimmed V and J ends, which lost 5 bases and 6 bases, there was a span of 11 bases. CDR1 is SEHNR, CDR2 FQNEAQ, per germline (reference sequence). This CDR3 has 12 amino acids. CDR3 amino acids: CASSMGGLEQYF. CDR3 nucleotide sequence: TGTGCCAGCAGCATGGGCGGCCTCGAGCAGTACTTC.

This clonotype showed up many times. The rearrangement uses TRBV14 and TRBJ1-1, with a possible D match to TRBD1 (5 bases). V lost 2 bases, J lost 0 bases, and 7 bases lay in between. This CDR3 has 14 amino acids. CDR1 and CDR2 (germline): SGHDN, FVKESK. This chain's CDR3 is CASSQPGMNTEAFF. The DNA of the CDR3 is TGTGCCAGCAGCCAACCAGGGATGAACACTGAAGCTTTCTTT.

Only a few counts were recorded for this clonotype. V is TRBV3-1 and J is TRBJ1-4; 8 positions match TRBD1. CDR3 length: 12 amino acids. The trim removed 8 bases at V and 6 bases at J, leaving 2 bases unmatched. Germline-derived CDR1 and CDR2 are LGHDT and YNNKEL (reference sequence). The CDR3 DNA is TGTGCCAGCCAGGGGGCCGATGAAAAACTGTTTTTT. Protein: CASQGADEKLFF.

This clonotype was counted at least ten times. This rearrangement joins TRBV18 to TRBJ1-3, with unresolved D. This CDR3 spans 16 amino acids. Per the germline V gene, CDR1 is KGHSH and CDR2 is LQKENI. Trimming removed 4 bases from V and 0 bases from J, with 13 bases in between. The CDR3 protein is CASSRGPNPSGNTIYF. The CDR3 DNA reads TGTGCCAGCTCACGGGGTCCGAACCCCTCTGGAAACACCATATATTTT.

To note about this clonotype: A much larger clonotype is one base distant, so this may be a read error. The rearrangement uses TRBV7-9 and TRBJ1-2; maybe TRBD1 (5 bases). This CDR3 contains 12 residues. Germline CDR1 is SEHNR and CDR2 is FQNEAQ (reference sequence). The CDR3 DNA sequence: TGTGCCAGCAGCTTTGGGACCGATGGCCACACCTTC. Translation: CASSFGTDGHTF.

This clonotype appeared many times. This chain links TRBV2 with TRBJ2-1; D is undetermined. The ends were cut back, 6 bases at V and 0 bases at J, with 12 bases in the middle. The CDR3 extends over 15 amino acids. The germline V gene encodes CDR1 SNHLY and CDR2 FYNNEI. CDR3 DNA: TGTGCCAGCAGGACCGCCCAGAGCTCCTACAATGAGCAGTTCTTC. As protein: CASRTAQSSYNEQFF.

This clonotype was picked up many times. The V gene is TRBV19, the J gene TRBJ2-1, with TRBD2 matching 10 bases. V was pared by 4 bases and J by 0 bases, with 15 bases of the junction left unmatched. Germline CDR1 is LNHDA and CDR2 is SQIVND (reference sequence). The CDR3 covers 20 residues. The CDR3 here is CASSTRLLKRGGSSYNEQFF. As DNA, the CDR3 is TGTGCCAGTAGTACCCGTCTTTTGAAGCGGGGGGGGAGCTCCTACAATGAGCAGTTCTTC.

Many counts were recorded for this clonotype. V gene TRBV30 combines with J gene TRBJ2-6; D not resolved. The V and J ends lost 0 bases and 3 bases respectively, with 6 bases between them. This CDR3 spans 14 amino acids. Germline V lookup: CDR1 GTSNPN, CDR2 SVGIG (reference sequence). CDR3 in DNA: TGTGCCTGGAGTGTAAGGGTTGGGGCCAACGTCCTGACTTTC. It is translated as CAWSVRVGANVLTF.

The rearrangement uses TRBV4-2 and TRBJ2-2; 13 nucleotides agree with TRBD2. V shed 7 bases, J shed 1 base, and the junction held 6 bases outside the gene matches. The CDR3 has 17 residues. The germline V gene has CDR1 LGHNA and CDR2 YNFKEQ. In nucleotides, the CDR3 is TGTGCCAGCACCGCGCGGACTAGCGGGGGGAACACCGGGGAGCTGTTTTTT. Protein sequence: CASTARTSGGNTGELFF.

This clonotype was observed a handful of times. The chain couples TRBV19 to TRBJ2-5; either TRBD1 or TRBD2 may supply D (5 bases each). The CDR3 loop spans 12 amino acids. V gave up 3 bases and J gave up 9 bases, with 11 bases separating them. Germline V CDR1 and CDR2: LNHDA, SQIVND (reference sequence). The CDR3 sequence: CASSIGTAAQYF. CDR3 bases: TGTGCCAGTAGTATCGGGACCGCGGCCCAGTACTTC.

This clonotype was counted at least ten times. This chain joins TRBV19 and TRBJ1-5, with 9 bases identical to TRBD1. Trimming at V came to 6 bases and at J to 5 bases, leaving 8 bases not matched to a gene. CDR3 length: 15 residues. Germline lookup yields CDR1 LNHDA and CDR2 SQIVND (reference sequence). This chain's CDR3 is CASRTFGQGYQPQHF. CDR3 DNA sequence: TGTGCCAGTAGGACCTTCGGACAGGGGTATCAGCCCCAGCATTTT.

The J gene is TRBJ1-2, the V gene TRBV30; possible D gene TRBD1, 5 bases. The ends were cut back, 4 bases at V and 4 bases at J, with 16 bases in the middle. The V gene's germline CDR1 is GTSNPN and CDR2 SVGIG (reference sequence). This CDR3 has 14 residues. CDR3: CAWTMGTAGYGYTF. The CDR3 DNA sequence: TGTGCCTGGACTATGGGGACCGCCGGCTATGGCTACACCTTC.

The chain joins TRBV12-3 or TRBV12-4 to TRBJ1-2, with 8 bases identical to TRBD1. CDR3 length equals 16 residues. Germline trimming cut 5 bases from V and 3 bases from J; bases unmatched to any gene: 11. CDR3 bases: TGTGCCAGCAGTCGACGGGGACAGGCGACATACTATGGCTACACCTTC. This codes for CASSRRGQATYYGYTF.

The rearrangement joins TRBV10-3 to TRBJ2-4; D is ambiguous. Germline values: CDR1 ENHRY, CDR2 SYGVKD. The length of the CDR3 is 16 residues. Trimming shortened V by 3 bases and J by 0 bases, and 12 bases separated the two germline ends. CDR3 sequence: CAISDNAGLAKNIQYF. CDR3 coding DNA: TGTGCCATCAGTGATAACGCCGGGCTAGCCAAAAACATTCAGTACTTC.

This clonotype was seen a handful of times. The rearrangement links TRBV2 to TRBJ2-5; D uncertain. Trimming pared 7 bases from V and 1 base from J, leaving 7 bases between. Germline loops: CDR1 SNHLY, CDR2 FYNNEI. CDR3 length equals 12 residues. CDR3 sequence reads: CASKPTQETQYF. DNA of the CDR3: TGTGCCAGCAAGCCCACCCAAGAGACCCAGTACTTC.

This clonotype was counted at least ten times. This chain connects TRBV20-1 to TRBJ2-3, with 10 bases aligning to TRBD2. CDR1 DFQATT and CDR2 SNEGSKA come from the germline V gene (reference sequence). V shed 0 bases, J shed 5 bases, and the junction held 5 bases outside the gene matches. CDR3 length equals 15 residues. CDR3: CSARESSGGLDTQYF. CDR3 DNA sequence: TGCAGTGCTAGAGAGAGTAGCGGGGGGTTAGATACGCAGTATTTT.

Ten or more counts support this clonotype. The chain joins TRBV7-3 to TRBJ2-2; D not certain. Per the germline V gene, CDR1 is SGHTA and CDR2 is FQGTGA. V was pared by 0 bases and J by 6 bases, with 11 bases between. The CDR3 runs 15 residues. In nucleotides, the CDR3 is TGTGCCAGCAGCTTAACGTTGAGTTTCTCCGGGGAGCTGTTTTTT. Protein: CASSLTLSFSGELFF.

This clonotype was observed a handful of times. This chain connects TRBV11-2 to TRBJ1-2, with unresolved D. V lost 6 bases to trimming and J lost 2 bases, with 19 bases between them. The CDR3 runs 16 residues. Germline CDR1 reads SGHAT; CDR2 reads FQNNGV. DNA for the CDR3: TGTGCCAGCAGACCCTCTAGGGAGGGAATCAACTATGGCTACACCTTC. This codes for CASRPSREGINYGYTF.

In this sample, this clonotype turned up a few times. The chain recombines TRBV4-3 with TRBJ2-3, with D tentatively TRBD2 (6 bases). The CDR3 extends over 16 amino acids. V lost 0 bases and J lost 4, with 14 bases in between. The V gene's germline CDR1 is LGHNA and CDR2 YSLEER. Here the CDR3 reads CASSQEWDLAADTQYF. The CDR3, as DNA: TGCGCCAGCAGCCAAGAGTGGGACTTGGCGGCAGATACGCAGTATTTT.

This clonotype was seen a handful of times. V is TRBV5-1 and J is TRBJ1-5; 10 bases are shared with TRBD1. The CDR3 runs to 15 residues. The germline V gene encodes CDR1 SGHRS and CDR2 YFSETQ. Unmatched junction bases numbered 3, after V lost 4 bases and J lost 2 bases. CDR3 nucleotides: TGCGCCAGCAGCCCGGGACAGGGGCGCAATCAGCCCCAGCATTTT. Translated, it gives CASSPGQGRNQPQHF.